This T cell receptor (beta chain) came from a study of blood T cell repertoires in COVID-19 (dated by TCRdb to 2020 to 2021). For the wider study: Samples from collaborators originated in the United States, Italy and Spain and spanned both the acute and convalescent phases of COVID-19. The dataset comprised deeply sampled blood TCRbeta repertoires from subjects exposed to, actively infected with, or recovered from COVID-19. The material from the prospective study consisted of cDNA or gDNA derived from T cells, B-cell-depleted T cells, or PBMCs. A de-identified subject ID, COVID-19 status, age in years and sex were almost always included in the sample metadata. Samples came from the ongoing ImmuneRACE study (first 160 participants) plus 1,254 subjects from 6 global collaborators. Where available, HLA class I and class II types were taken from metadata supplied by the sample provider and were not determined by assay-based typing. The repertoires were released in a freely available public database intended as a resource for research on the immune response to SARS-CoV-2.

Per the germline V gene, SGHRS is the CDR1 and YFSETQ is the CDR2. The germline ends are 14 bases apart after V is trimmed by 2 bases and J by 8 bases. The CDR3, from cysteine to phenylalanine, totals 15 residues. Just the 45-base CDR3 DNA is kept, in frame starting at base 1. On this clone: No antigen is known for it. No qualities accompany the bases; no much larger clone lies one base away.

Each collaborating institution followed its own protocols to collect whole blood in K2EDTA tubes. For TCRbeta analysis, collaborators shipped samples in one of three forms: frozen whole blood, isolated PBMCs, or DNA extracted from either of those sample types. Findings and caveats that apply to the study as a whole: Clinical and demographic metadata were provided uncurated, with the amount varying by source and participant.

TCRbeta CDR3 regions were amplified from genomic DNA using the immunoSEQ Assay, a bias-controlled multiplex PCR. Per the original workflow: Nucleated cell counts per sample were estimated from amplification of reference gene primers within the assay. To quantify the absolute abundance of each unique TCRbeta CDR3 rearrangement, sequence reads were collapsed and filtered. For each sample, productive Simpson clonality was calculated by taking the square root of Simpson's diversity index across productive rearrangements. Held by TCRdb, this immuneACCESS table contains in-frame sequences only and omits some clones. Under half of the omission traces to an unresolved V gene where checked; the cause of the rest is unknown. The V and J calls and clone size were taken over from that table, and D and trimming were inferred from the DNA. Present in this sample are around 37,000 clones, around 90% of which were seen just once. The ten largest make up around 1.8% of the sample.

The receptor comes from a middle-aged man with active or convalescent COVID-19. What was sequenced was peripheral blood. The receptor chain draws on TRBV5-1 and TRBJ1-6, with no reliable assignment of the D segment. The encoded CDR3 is CASSFGVIEDSPLHF. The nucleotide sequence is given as TGCGCCAGCAGCTTCGGTGTGATAGAAGATTCACCCCTCCACTTT.